This paragraph reports one T cell receptor (beta chain). The antigen remains unidentified. The data stem from a study of blood T cells in healthy people across ages. The authors ran a second PCR of about 7 to 11 cycles using a sample-barcoded 5' primer and a J-beta primer mix. One entry per CDR3 protein results from TCRdb running MiXCR on the 5' RACE reads. The table has more than 900,000 distinct CDR3 sequences, about 28% seen once. The CDR3 has 13 residues. Germline V gene data show CDR1 as DFQATT and CDR2 as SNEGSKA (reference sequence). Trimming left V 5 bases short and J 6 bases short, with 16 bases between. Findings and caveats of the study: Getting older went along with TCR beta diversity per million T cells dropping roughly linearly.

These same records also appear under a second study, on T cells of mothers and their children. That report notes: Donors were three healthy Caucasian mothers and their six children. Over 10 million reads per mother and some 3 million per child were obtained. It was related mother-child pairs that showed slightly higher overlap than unrelated pairs, without reaching significance.

This sequence was found in a woman between 40 and 55 years old in good health. J is TRBJ1-1 and V is TRBV20-1; perhaps TRBD1 as D (6 bases). Specimen: blood. The CDR3 sequence: CSAPDGGRAEAFF. The CDR3 DNA follows: TGCAGTGCTCCGGACGGGGGGCGCGCTGAAGCTTTCTTT.